This TCR beta chain appears in the sequencing data of a study of blood T cell repertoires in COVID-19. Germline V gene sequence: CDR1 MNHEY, CDR2 SVGAGI. V was pared by 5 bases and J by 8 bases, with 7 bases of the junction left unmatched. This CDR3 has 14 residues. TCRdb's copy holds only in-frame clones and misses some; the assay was immunoSEQ multiplex PCR. The sample yields around 400,000 clones, roughly 88% seen once. The sequencing input was PBMCs or T cells enriched from blood (not recorded which). The chain employs TRBV6-5 and TRBJ1-3; TRBD1 aligns across 9 bases. The TCR was taken from a woman younger than 35 who had been exposed to COVID-19. CDR3 loop: CASSNRDRVDTIYF. The CDR3 DNA reads TGTGCCAGCAGTAACCGGGACAGGGTAGACACCATATATTTT.